One sample yielded the 15 T cell receptor beta chains listed below, sequenced in a study of blood T cell repertoires in COVID-19. Repertoires were generated with immunoSEQ multiplex PCR, while TCRdb's copy carries only in-frame clones and drops some. Of 95,000 to 120,000 clones in the sample, more than 80% are singletons; the top ten hold about 4.8%. Material: peripheral blood. The receptors here all came from a woman in her forties or fifties with acute or convalescent COVID-19.

The chain links TRBV7-6 to TRBJ1-3; 7 bases line up with TRBD1. The CDR3 consists of 16 residues. The V gene's germline CDR1 is SGHVS and CDR2 FNYEAQ. With V trimmed by 4 bases and J by 1 base, 7 bases remained unmatched. The CDR3: CASSSFRGNSGNTIYF. CDR3 nucleotide sequence: TGTGCCAGCAGCTCATTCAGGGGGAATTCTGGAAACACCATATATTTT.

The CDR3 nucleotides are TGTGCCATCAGGATGGGACAGGGGGCCCTTCGTGGGAACACCGGGGAGCTGTTTTTT. The encoded protein is CAIRMGQGALRGNTGELFF. This rearrangement joins TRBV10-3 to TRBJ2-2; 12 bases align to TRBD1. Germline trimming cut 6 bases from V and 1 base from J; bases unmatched to any gene: 12. Germline CDR1 reads ENHRY; CDR2 reads SYGVKD. This CDR3 region has 19 residues.

The chain recombines TRBV6-5 with TRBJ1-2; possibly TRBD1 for D (6 bases). Trimming removed 3 bases from V and 2 bases from J, with 16 bases in between. The CDR3 length is 16 residues. Germline assignment: CDR1 MNHEY and CDR2 SVGAGI. CDR3 protein: CASSYGVEGVNYGYTF. Written as DNA, the CDR3 is TGTGCCAGCAGTTATGGAGTCGAGGGGGTGAACTATGGCTACACCTTC.

V usage is TRBV28 and J usage is TRBJ2-2, with 7 bases lining up with TRBD1. Germline-derived CDR1 and CDR2 are MDHEN and SYDVKM. J gave up 4 bases and V 5 bases, and 1 base lay outside the gene matches. This CDR3 comprises 13 residues. The CDR3 sequence is CASSNRGTGELFF. The CDR3 bases are TGTGCCAGCAGTAACAGGGGCACCGGGGAGCTGTTTTTT. Using reference TRBV28 and TRBJ2-2 for the parts outside the CDR3, the full variable domain is DVKVTQSSRYLVKRTGEKVFLECVQDMDHENMFWYRQDPGLGLRLIYFSYDVKMKEKGDIPEGYSVSREKKERFSLILESASTNQTSMYLCASSNRGTGELFFGEGSRLTVL.

The gene calls are TRBV30 and TRBJ2-5; perhaps TRBD2 as D (5 bases). Deletions cut 2 bases from V and 2 bases from J, with 12 bases between. Germline CDR1 is GTSNPN and CDR2 is SVGIG (reference sequence). The CDR3 sequence is 14 residues long. The CDR3 loop is CAWSTDYSQETQYF. The CDR3 DNA reads TGTGCCTGGAGTACTGACTATTCTCAAGAGACCCAGTACTTC.

Only one count was recorded for this clone. This chain links TRBV19 with TRBJ1-4; a possible D gene is TRBD1 (5 bases). CDR3 length equals 14 residues. The germline CDR1 and CDR2 sequences are LNHDA and SQIVND (reference sequence). V dropped 4 bases and J dropped 8 bases, with 14 bases sitting between them. CDR3 region: CASSNPGMGEKLFF. Here the CDR3 DNA reads TGTGCCAGTAGTAATCCAGGGATGGGAGAAAAACTGTTTTTT.

CDR3 sequence: CAWRRLAGGHEQFF. Here the CDR3 DNA reads TGTGCCTGGAGACGACTAGCGGGGGGTCATGAGCAGTTCTTC. The V gene is TRBV30, the J gene TRBJ2-1; 13 bases map to TRBD2. From germline, CDR1 is GTSNPN and CDR2 SVGIG (reference sequence). The CDR3 is 14 residues long. V lost 3 bases and J lost 8; bases outside the gene matches: 4.

The chain is built from TRBV7-3 and TRBJ1-1, with 10 bases matching TRBD1. Losses at the gene ends were 4 bases for V and 5 bases for J; bases not matched to a gene: 4. Germline V CDR1 and CDR2: SGHTA, FQGTGA. This CDR3 spans 14 amino acids. The CDR3 DNA sequence: TGTGCCAGCAGCTCGACAGGGGGCGGAACTGAAGCTTTCTTT. Translation: CASSSTGGGTEAFF. The full variable domain, completed using reference TRBV7-3 and TRBJ1-1, is GAGVSQTPSNKVTEKGKYVELRCDPISGHTALYWYRQSLGQGPEFLIYFQGTGAADDSGLPNDRFFAVRPEGSVSTLKIQRTERGDSAVYLCASSSTGGGTEAFFGQGTRLTVV.

The chain carries TRBV18 and TRBJ1-6; 7 positions match TRBD1. The germline V gene encodes CDR1 KGHSH and CDR2 LQKENI. The CDR3 runs 15 residues. V lost 3 bases, J lost 6 bases, and 5 bases stayed unmatched. The CDR3, as DNA: TGTGCCAGCTCACCCCTGGGACAGACTAATTCACCCCTCCACTTT. This sequence encodes CASSPLGQTNSPLHF.

This chain links TRBV5-1 with TRBJ1-3, with D maybe TRBD1 (6 bases). Trimming left V 0 bases short and J 0 bases short, with 10 bases between. The CDR3 loop spans 16 amino acids. Per the germline V gene, CDR1 is SGHRS and CDR2 is YFSETQ. The CDR3 region has the DNA TGCGCCAGCAGCTTGGAGACAGGTCTCTCTGGAAACACCATATATTTT. It yields the protein CASSLETGLSGNTIYF.

The chain employs TRBV27 and TRBJ2-7; tentatively, D is TRBD1 (5 bases). CDR1 MNHEY and CDR2 SMNVEV come from the germline V gene (reference sequence). The CDR3 length is 14 residues. V shed 2 bases and J shed 5 bases, with 13 bases lying between them. CDR3 amino acids: CASSLGRANHEQYF. CDR3 DNA sequence: TGTGCCAGCAGTTTAGGCAGGGCAAACCACGAGCAGTACTTC.

The chain is built from TRBV2 and TRBJ2-7; D is unclear. V lost 3 bases to trimming and J lost 0 bases, with 3 bases between them. The CDR3 extends over 12 amino acids. The germline gives CDR1 SNHLY, CDR2 FYNNEI. The CDR3 nucleotides are TGTGCCAGCAGTGACGTCTCCTACGAGCAGTACTTC. Translating it yields CASSDVSYEQYF.

The gene calls are TRBV4-2 and TRBJ2-1; 7 nucleotides align to TRBD2. CDR3 length: 22 amino acids. Germline V gives CDR1 LGHNA, CDR2 YNFKEQ. V gave up 1 base and J gave up 0 bases; unmatched junction bases: 21. The CDR3 bases are TGTGCCAGCAGCCAAGTTCTAGCGGCAATGTCCGAGGTGGGTCGCTCCTACAATGAGCAGTTCTTC. Translation gives CASSQVLAAMSEVGRSYNEQFF.

For the CDR3, the DNA is TGTGCCAGCAGTTTAAGCGGAGGAGAGTTCAATCAGCCCCAGCATTTT. Residues: CASSLSGGEFNQPQHF. The V and J genes are TRBV27 and TRBJ1-5, with D unclear. With 2 bases removed from V and 3 bases from J, the gap between germline ends came to 14 bases. CDR1 is MNHEY and CDR2 is SMNVEV in the germline V gene (reference sequence). This CDR3 has 16 residues.

The V call is TRBV28, the J call TRBJ1-5, with D unresolved. Per the germline V gene, CDR1 is MDHEN and CDR2 is SYDVKM. The length of the CDR3 is 17 residues. V lost 6 bases and J 0 bases, leaving 18 bases between the germline ends. The CDR3 DNA reads TGTGCCAGCAGCACGACCCTAGAGTTAAATAGCAATCAGCCCCAGCATTTT. It codes for CASSTTLELNSNQPQHF.